This is a list of T cell receptor beta chains from one sample in a study of blood T cell repertoires in COVID-19. Profiled with immunoSEQ multiplex PCR; TCRdb holds only in-frame clones, not every one. The sample holds 300,000 to 400,000 clones; roughly 89% are singletons and the top ten take roughly a tenth. What was sequenced was peripheral blood. Source of these receptors: a man aged 30 to 39 with COVID-19, enrolled during active disease. The CDR3 runs from the conserved cysteine through the conserved F or W. The D gene is left open where the match is weak. Not every row has a clone size; where given, it reads once, few, many or a size class.

D: TRBD1
size: -
J: TRBJ2-3
V: TRBV24-1
DNA: TGTGCCACCAGTGATTTGCACCCGGACAGGGGGACAGATACGCAGTATTTT
CDR3: CATSDLHPDRGTDTQYF

D: TRBD2
size: -
J: TRBJ2-1
V: TRBV28
DNA: TGTGCCAGCAGTTTCACCACCGGTAAAGGACTAGCGGGAGCCCATGAGCAGTTCTTC
CDR3: CASSFTTGKGLAGAHEQFF

D: -
size: -
J: TRBJ2-4
V: TRBV25-1
DNA: TGTGCCAGCAGTGCCCGAAACATTCAGTACTTC
CDR3: CASSARNIQYF

D: -
size: -
J: TRBJ1-1
V: TRBV19
DNA: TGTGCCCTGGGAGACACTGAAGCTTTCTTT
CDR3: CALGDTEAFF

D: -
size: few
J: TRBJ2-3
V: TRBV12-5
DNA: TGTGCTAGTGGTTGGCCAGGGCTGGATACGCAGTATTTT
CDR3: CASGWPGLDTQYF

D: -
size: -
J: TRBJ2-7
V: TRBV29-1
DNA: TGCAGCGTGTGGTTACAGGCAGCCTACGAGCAGTACTTC
CDR3: CSVWLQAAYEQYF

D: -
size: -
J: TRBJ1-1
V: TRBV25-1
DNA: TGTGCCAGCAGTGAATTGGGCAGCTTGAACACTGAAGCTTTCTTT
CDR3: CASSELGSLNTEAFF

D: TRBD2
size: -
J: TRBJ2-7
V: TRBV18
DNA: TGTGCCAGCTCACCAGGACTAGCGGGCGGCGAGCAGTACTTC
CDR3: CASSPGLAGGEQYF

D: -
size: few
J: TRBJ2-1
V: TRBV13
DNA: TGTGCCAGCAGCTTAGAACGTCCCGGCGGAGGCTCCTACAATGAGCAGTTCTTC
CDR3: CASSLERPGGGSYNEQFF

D: TRBD1
size: -
J: TRBJ1-5
V: TRBV28
DNA: TGTGCCAGCAATCGGGACAGGGGAGGACAGCCCCAGCATTTT
CDR3: CASNRDRGGQPQHF

D: TRBD1
size: -
J: TRBJ2-3
V: TRBV6-6
DNA: TGTGCCAGCAGTTACCGGCAGGGGGTGGCAGATACGCAGTATTTT
CDR3: CASSYRQGVADTQYF

D: TRBD2
size: -
J: TRBJ2-1
V: TRBV5-1
DNA: TGCGCCAGCAGCTTGGTTCGGGGGGGCCACAATGAGCAGTTCTTC
CDR3: CASSLVRGGHNEQFF

D: TRBD1
size: -
J: TRBJ1-1
V: TRBV27
DNA: TGTGCCAGCAGTCCAGACAGGGGGTCCTTCGTGAACACTGAAGCTTTCTTT
CDR3: CASSPDRGSFVNTEAFF

D: TRBD2
size: -
J: TRBJ2-1
V: TRBV24-1
DNA: TGTGCCACCAGTGATCCCTCCTTAGCGGGAGGGCCCGCGGATGAGCAGTTCTTC
CDR3: CATSDPSLAGGPADEQFF

D: TRBD1
size: -
J: TRBJ2-1
V: TRBV11-2
DNA: TGTGCCAGCAGCTCCATCCCGGGACAGGTTTACAATGAGCAGTTCTTC
CDR3: CASSSIPGQVYNEQFF

D: TRBD1
size: -
J: TRBJ2-1
V: TRBV7-2
DNA: TGTGCCAGCAGCTTAGTTCTGGACAGGGTAAACAATGAGCAGTTCTTC
CDR3: CASSLVLDRVNNEQFF

D: -
size: -
J: TRBJ1-2
V: TRBV7-3
DNA: TGTGCCAGCAGCTTAAGTGGCACAAACTATGGCTACACCTTC
CDR3: CASSLSGTNYGYTF

D: -
size: -
J: TRBJ1-1
V: TRBV5-1
DNA: TGCGCCAGCAGCTTGCCCCTCGCGGGCCTCGGTGAAGCTTTCTTT
CDR3: CASSLPLAGLGEAFF

D: -
size: -
J: TRBJ2-7
V: TRBV21-1
DNA: TGTGCCAGCAGTCCCTGGCCCAGACAGGGGGCGTCCTACGAGCAGTACTTC
CDR3: CASSPWPRQGASYEQYF

D: -
size: -
J: TRBJ1-6
V: TRBV28
DNA: TGTGCCAGCAGTTTATTCGGGAGCTCCTATAATTCACCCCTCCACTTT
CDR3: CASSLFGSSYNSPLHF

D: -
size: -
J: TRBJ1-6
V: TRBV7-2
DNA: TGTGCCAGCACCCGATACGGGGGGGCTGAATCACCCCTCCACTTT
CDR3: CASTRYGGAESPLHF

D: -
size: -
J: TRBJ2-1
V: TRBV9
DNA: TGTGCCAGCACGCCTGCGGGGTTCTCCTACAATGAGCAGTTCTTC
CDR3: CASTPAGFSYNEQFF

D: -
size: -
J: TRBJ2-5
V: TRBV7-9
DNA: TGTGCCAGCAGCTTAAGCCCCGCCAAAGAGACCCAGTACTTC
CDR3: CASSLSPAKETQYF

D: -
size: -
J: TRBJ1-1
V: TRBV5-1
DNA: TGCGCCACCAAGGGGAACGGATTGAACACTGAAGCTTTCTTT
CDR3: CATKGNGLNTEAFF

D: TRBD1
size: -
J: TRBJ2-5
V: TRBV6-6
DNA: TGTGCCAGCAGCGACAGGGGACAAGAGACCCAGTACTTC
CDR3: CASSDRGQETQYF

D: TRBD1
size: -
J: TRBJ1-1
V: TRBV5-1
DNA: TGCGCCAGCAGCATCAGGGGGCTAGATACTGAAGCTTTCTTT
CDR3: CASSIRGLDTEAFF

D: -
size: -
J: TRBJ1-3
V: TRBV6-5
DNA: TGTGCCAGCAGCGCGGTATTTACCTCTGGAAACACCATATATTTT
CDR3: CASSAVFTSGNTIYF

D: -
size: once
J: TRBJ1-5
V: TRBV6-2/TRBV6-3
DNA: TGTGCCAGCAGTTCACTATCTAGCAATCAGCCCCAGCATTTT
CDR3: CASSSLSSNQPQHF